The T cell receptor (beta chain) described here comes from a study of blood T cell repertoires in COVID-19. About the research overall: The United States, Italy and Spain were the sources of the acute and convalescent COVID-19 samples. From T cells, B-cell-depleted T cells, or PBMCs came the material, which was cDNA or gDNA.

The ends lost 5 bases at V and 2 bases at J; junction bases unmatched: 4. The germline gives CDR1 SGHAT, CDR2 FQNNGV. CDR3 length: 14 residues. Original data processing: Amplification of reference gene primers was used by the study to estimate nucleated cell counts. Method: immunoSEQ multiplex PCR; TCRdb's copy keeps in-frame clones and lacks some. D and trimming were read from the DNA, whereas the V and J calls and clone size are those reported in that table. Among some 93,000 clones listed, 82% were seen once. This chain connects TRBV11-2 to TRBJ2-3; TRBD1 matches at 7 bases. The source material was peripheral blood. This receptor was taken from a man aged 70-80 years with acute or convalescent COVID-19. The CDR3 DNA sequence: TGTGCCAGCAGCCTGGGACAGTACACAGATACGCAGTATTTT. Amino acids: CASSLGQYTDTQYF.